The clone carrying this TCR beta chain was counted many times. Its antigen is still unknown. The sample is drawn from a study of human T cells and chemical hapten exposure. Background on the study: Weekly administration of diphenylcyclopropenone to the scalp of patients continued throughout the roughly 24-week study. Patch testing placed 0.01% DPC on the upper back, with readings at 6 days. General observations from the study: Every donor had alopecia, and their immune response may therefore differ from healthy people's.

TCRdb redid the calling of the RACE reads with MiXCR, one entry per CDR3 protein. This table has approximately 400,000 distinct CDR3 sequences, roughly 4.8% appearing once. Trimming took off 4 bases at V and 0 bases at J, with 5 bases between the two ends. The CDR3 is 14 amino acids. The germline V gene has CDR1 SGHTS and CDR2 YDEGEE. Time point reported: patch test 1, 2 weeks after DPC sensitization. Treatment here: therapeutic diphenylcyclopropenone sensitization with weekly scalp DPC. Total RNA extraction was carried out from unfractionated whole blood. The receptor was isolated from a woman between 45 and 60 years old with alopecia areata. Some clones in this sample may be carry-over from other donors' samples. Sample: whole blood, taken in connection with sensitization to the hapten diphenylcyclopropenone (DPC). The rearrangement joins TRBV5-8 to TRBJ1-6; D call uncertain. CDR3 sequence reads: CASSRSSYNSPLHF. In nucleotides, the CDR3 is TGTGCCAGCAGCAGAAGCTCCTATAATTCACCCCTCCACTTT.